These 9 T cell receptor beta chains were sequenced from one sample in a study of blood T cell repertoires in COVID-19. Sequencing was performed with immunoSEQ multiplex PCR; in TCRdb, only in-frame clones are kept and a portion is missing. The data contain about 65,000 clones, 83% of them singletons. The sample was peripheral blood. These receptors were taken from a man aged 45-65 years with COVID-19, enrolled during active disease.

This sequence joins TRBV6-5 and TRBJ2-1; 11 bases map to TRBD2. CDR1 and CDR2 (germline): MNHEY, SVGAGI. The CDR3 is 15 residues long. V was pared by 4 bases and J by 4 bases, with 3 bases of the junction left unmatched. The CDR3 loop reads CASSSLAGVYNEQFF. The CDR3 DNA reads as TGTGCCAGCAGTTCACTAGCGGGAGTGTACAATGAGCAGTTCTTC.

V and J are TRBV5-4 and TRBJ1-1; D uncertain. This CDR3 is 13 amino acids long. V was shortened by 5 bases and J by 1 base, with 9 bases between the two germline ends. Germline V gene lookup returns CDR1 SGHNT and CDR2 YYREEE (reference sequence). The CDR3 DNA reads as TGTGCCAGCAGACCTCAGTCGAACACTGAAGCTTTCTTT. This encodes CASRPQSNTEAFF.

This chain joins TRBV11-2 and TRBJ1-6, with D perhaps matching TRBD1 (5 bases). CDR1 is SGHAT, CDR2 FQNNGV, per germline. Trimming cost V 1 base and J 5 bases, with 9 bases left between them. The CDR3 is made up of 15 amino acids. CDR3 DNA: TGTGCCAGCAGCTTAGTAGGACACAATAATTCACCCCTCCACTTT. It translates to CASSLVGHNNSPLHF.

The V and J genes are TRBV13 and TRBJ2-5; TRBD1 aligns across 7 bases. Trimming cost V 5 bases and J 5 bases; bases outside gene matches: 8. CDR1 PRHDT and CDR2 FYEKMQ come from the germline V gene (reference sequence). CDR3 size: 14 residues. CDR3 amino acids: CASSPRQGAETQYF. CDR3 nucleotides: TGTGCCAGCAGCCCAAGACAGGGAGCGGAGACCCAGTACTTC.

The V call is TRBV19, the J call TRBJ1-5, with D possibly TRBD1 on 5 matching bases. The germline gives CDR1 LNHDA, CDR2 SQIVND (reference sequence). Trimming took off 3 bases at V and 0 bases at J, with 9 bases between the two ends. CDR3 length: 15 residues. CDR3 residues: CASSMYRHSNQPQHF. In DNA form, the CDR3 reads TGTGCCAGTAGTATGTACAGGCATAGCAATCAGCCCCAGCATTTT.

This clone was counted between two and nine times. The chain joins TRBV7-2 to TRBJ1-3; no reliable D call. Germline V lookup: CDR1 SGHTA, CDR2 FQGNSA. The CDR3 extends over 16 amino acids. V gave up 1 base and J gave up 2 bases, with 12 bases separating them. The DNA for the CDR3 is TGTGCCAGCAGCTTAGACTTTCGGGGTACTGGAAACACCATATATTTT. Translated: CASSLDFRGTGNTIYF.

The V gene is TRBV19, the J gene TRBJ1-1, with 12 bases aligning to TRBD1. This CDR3 is built from 17 residues. Germline loops: CDR1 LNHDA, CDR2 SQIVND (reference sequence). The J segment lost 9 bases and the V segment lost 2 bases, leaving 13 bases of the junction unmatched. The CDR3: CASSITGTGGTGVQAFF. DNA of the CDR3: TGTGCCAGTAGTATAACCGGGACAGGGGGCACGGGTGTACAAGCTTTCTTT.

This clone was seen a handful of times. The gene calls are TRBV5-4 and TRBJ2-7; weak D call: TRBD2 (6 bases). CDR3 size: 14 residues. In germline, CDR1 is SGHNT, CDR2 YYREEE (reference sequence). The V gene lost 2 bases and the J gene lost 0 bases, with 9 bases spanning the gap. The DNA of the CDR3 is TGTGCCAGCAGCTTTGCGGGACCCTCCTACGAGCAGTACTTC. Protein: CASSFAGPSYEQYF.

The chain joins TRBV19 to TRBJ2-2, with 7 bases lining up with TRBD1. The CDR3 is 15 residues long. Germline V lookup: CDR1 LNHDA, CDR2 SQIVND (reference sequence). V shed 3 bases, J shed 4 bases, and the junction held 5 bases outside the gene matches. CDR3: CASSIKTGTTGELFF. CDR3 DNA sequence: TGTGCCAGTAGTATCAAGACAGGGACCACCGGGGAGCTGTTTTTT.